This entry features one T cell receptor (beta chain) sequence. A Seattle source enrolled patients during active infection and followed them longitudinally. This entry is derived from a study of blood T cell repertoires in COVID-19. Study summary: Samples taken during acute and convalescent COVID-19 were collected in the United States, Italy and Spain. From T cells, B-cell-depleted T cells, or PBMCs came the material, which was cDNA or gDNA.

Per the original data handling: Nucleated cell counts were estimated from reference gene primer amplification. Clones were read by immunoSEQ multiplex PCR, and TCRdb kept only the in-frame ones, dropping some. V and J calls plus clone size are reproduced from that table; the DNA served to infer D and trimming. Here the sample spans some 400,000 clones, approximately 87% being singletons. Germline CDR1 reads SGHAT; CDR2 reads FQNNGV. Trimming left V 5 bases short and J 4 bases short, with 15 bases between. This CDR3 is built from 15 residues. The V and J genes are TRBV11-2 and TRBJ2-1, with D perhaps TRBD2 (5 bases). This clonotype originated in a woman aged 30 to 39 with COVID-19, enrolled during active disease. Sample: peripheral blood. The CDR3 protein is CASSPGSGGYNEQFF. CDR3 DNA sequence: TGTGCCAGCAGCCCTGGGTCGGGCGGGTACAATGAGCAGTTCTTC. The entire variable domain, with the rest obtained from reference TRBV11-2 and TRBJ2-1, is as follows: EAGVAQSPRYKIIEKRQSVAFWCNPISGHATLYWYQQILGQGPKLLIQFQNNGVVDDSQLPKDRFSAERLKGVDSTLKIQPAKLEDSAVYLCASSPGSGGYNEQFFGPGTRLTVL.